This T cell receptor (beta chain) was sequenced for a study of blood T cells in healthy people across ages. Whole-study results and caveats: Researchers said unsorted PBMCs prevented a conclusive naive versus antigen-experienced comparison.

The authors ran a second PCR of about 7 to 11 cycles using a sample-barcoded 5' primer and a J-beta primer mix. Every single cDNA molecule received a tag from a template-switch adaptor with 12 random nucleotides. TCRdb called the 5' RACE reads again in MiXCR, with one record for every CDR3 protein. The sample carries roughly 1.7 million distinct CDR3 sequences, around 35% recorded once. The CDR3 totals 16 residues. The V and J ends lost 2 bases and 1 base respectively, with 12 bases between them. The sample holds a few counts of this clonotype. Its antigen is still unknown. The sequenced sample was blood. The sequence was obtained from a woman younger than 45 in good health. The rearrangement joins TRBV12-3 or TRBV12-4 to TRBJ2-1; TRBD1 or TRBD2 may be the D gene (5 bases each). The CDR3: CASSLKGTLSYNEQFF. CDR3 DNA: TGTGCCAGCAGTTTAAAGGGGACCTTATCCTACAATGAGCAGTTCTTC.